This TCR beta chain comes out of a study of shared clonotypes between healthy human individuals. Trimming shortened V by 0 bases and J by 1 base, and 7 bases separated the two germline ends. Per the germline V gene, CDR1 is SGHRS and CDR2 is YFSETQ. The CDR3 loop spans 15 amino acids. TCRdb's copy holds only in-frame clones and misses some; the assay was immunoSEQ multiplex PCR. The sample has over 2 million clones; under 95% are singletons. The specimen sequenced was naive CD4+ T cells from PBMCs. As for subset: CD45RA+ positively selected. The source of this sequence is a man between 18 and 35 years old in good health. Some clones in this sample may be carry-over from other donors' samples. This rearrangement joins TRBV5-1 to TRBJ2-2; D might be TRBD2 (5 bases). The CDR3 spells CASSLARGNTGELFF. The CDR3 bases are TGCGCCAGCAGCTTGGCTCGGGGGAACACCGGGGAGCTGTTTTTT.